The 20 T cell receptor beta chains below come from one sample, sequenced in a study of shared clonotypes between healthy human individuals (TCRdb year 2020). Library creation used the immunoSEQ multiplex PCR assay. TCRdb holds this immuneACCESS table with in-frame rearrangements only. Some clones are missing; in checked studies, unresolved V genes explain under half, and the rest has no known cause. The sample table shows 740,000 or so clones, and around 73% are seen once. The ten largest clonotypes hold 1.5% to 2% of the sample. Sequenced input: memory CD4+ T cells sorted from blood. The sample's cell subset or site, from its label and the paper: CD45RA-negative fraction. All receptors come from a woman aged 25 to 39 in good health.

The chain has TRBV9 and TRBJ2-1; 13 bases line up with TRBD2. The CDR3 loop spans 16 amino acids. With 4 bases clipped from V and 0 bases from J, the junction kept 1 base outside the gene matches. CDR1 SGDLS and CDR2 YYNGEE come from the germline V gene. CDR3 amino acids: CASSRTSGSSYNEQFF. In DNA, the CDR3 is TGTGCCAGCAGCCGGACTAGCGGGAGCTCCTACAATGAGCAGTTCTTC.

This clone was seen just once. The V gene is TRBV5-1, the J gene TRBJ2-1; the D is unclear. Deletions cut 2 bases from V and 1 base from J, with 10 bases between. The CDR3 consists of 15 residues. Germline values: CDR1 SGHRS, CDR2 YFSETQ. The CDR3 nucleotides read TGCGCCAGCAGCTTTTCGAGTTTTTCCTACAATGAGCAGTTCTTC. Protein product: CASSFSSFSYNEQFF. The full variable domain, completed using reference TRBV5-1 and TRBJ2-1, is KAGVTQTPRYLIKTRGQQVTLSCSPISGHRSVSWYQQTPGQGLQFLFEYFSETQRNKGNFPGRFSGRQFSNSRSEMNVSTLELGDSALYLCASSFSSFSYNEQFFGPGTRLTVL.

This CDR3 is CASSQDWAASYNEQFF. Written as DNA, the CDR3 is TGTGCCAGCAGCCAAGATTGGGCGGCGTCCTACAATGAGCAGTTCTTC. The rearrangement joins TRBV14 to TRBJ2-1, with D hard to call. Germline-derived CDR1 and CDR2 are SGHDN and FVKESK. Trimming cost V 0 bases and J 1 base, with 10 bases left between them. The CDR3 runs to 16 residues. The variable domain in full, completed from reference TRBV14 and TRBJ2-1, reads EAGVTQFPSHSVIEKGQTVTLRCDPISGHDNLYWYRRVMGKEIKFLLHFVKESKQDESGMPNNRFLAERTGGTYSTLKVQPAELEDSGVYFCASSQDWAASYNEQFFGPGTRLTVL.

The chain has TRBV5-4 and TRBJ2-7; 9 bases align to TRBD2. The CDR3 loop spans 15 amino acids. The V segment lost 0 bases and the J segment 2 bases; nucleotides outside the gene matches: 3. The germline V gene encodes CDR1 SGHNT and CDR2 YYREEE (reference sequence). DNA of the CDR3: TGTGCCAGCAGCTTGGATGCTAGCGGGACCTACGAGCAGTACTTC. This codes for CASSLDASGTYEQYF.

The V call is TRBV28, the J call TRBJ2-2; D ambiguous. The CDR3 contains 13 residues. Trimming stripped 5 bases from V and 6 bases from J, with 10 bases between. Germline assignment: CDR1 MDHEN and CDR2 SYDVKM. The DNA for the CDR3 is TGTGCCAGCAGTCCTTATAAATCCGGGGAGCTGTTTTTT. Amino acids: CASSPYKSGELFF. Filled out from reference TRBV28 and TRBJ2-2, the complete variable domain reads DVKVTQSSRYLVKRTGEKVFLECVQDMDHENMFWYRQDPGLGLRLIYFSYDVKMKEKGDIPEGYSVSREKKERFSLILESASTNQTSMYLCASSPYKSGELFFGEGSRLTVL.

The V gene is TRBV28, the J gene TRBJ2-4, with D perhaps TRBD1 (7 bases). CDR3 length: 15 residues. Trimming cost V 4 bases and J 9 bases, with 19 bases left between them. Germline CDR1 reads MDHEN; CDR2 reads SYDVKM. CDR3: CASSSTGSAEGIQYF. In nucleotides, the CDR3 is TGTGCCAGCAGTTCGACAGGGAGCGCGGAGGGCATTCAGTACTTC. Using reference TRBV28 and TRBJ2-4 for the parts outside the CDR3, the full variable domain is DVKVTQSSRYLVKRTGEKVFLECVQDMDHENMFWYRQDPGLGLRLIYFSYDVKMKEKGDIPEGYSVSREKKERFSLILESASTNQTSMYLCASSSTGSAEGIQYFGAGTRLSVL.

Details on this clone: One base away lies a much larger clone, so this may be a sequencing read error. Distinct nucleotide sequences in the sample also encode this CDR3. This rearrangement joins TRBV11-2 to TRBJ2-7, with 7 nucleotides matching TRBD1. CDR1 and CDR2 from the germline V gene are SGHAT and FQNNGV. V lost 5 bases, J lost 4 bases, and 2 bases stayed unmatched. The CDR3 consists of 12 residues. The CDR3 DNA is TGTGCCAGCAGCCTACAGGGGTACGAGCAGTACTTC. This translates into CASSLQGYEQYF.

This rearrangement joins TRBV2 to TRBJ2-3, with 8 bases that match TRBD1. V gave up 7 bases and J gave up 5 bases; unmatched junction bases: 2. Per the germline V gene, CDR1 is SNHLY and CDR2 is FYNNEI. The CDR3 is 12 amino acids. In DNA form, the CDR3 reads TGTGCCAGCAAAGACAGGGGAGATACGCAGTATTTT. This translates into CASKDRGDTQYF.

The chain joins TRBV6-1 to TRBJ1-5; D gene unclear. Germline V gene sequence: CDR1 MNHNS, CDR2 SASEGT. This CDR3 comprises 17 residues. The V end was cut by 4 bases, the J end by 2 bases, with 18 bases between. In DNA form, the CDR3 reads TGTGCCAGCAGTGTCGTACAGTGGGCGGGAGGCAATCAGCCCCAGCATTTT. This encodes CASSVVQWAGGNQPQHF.

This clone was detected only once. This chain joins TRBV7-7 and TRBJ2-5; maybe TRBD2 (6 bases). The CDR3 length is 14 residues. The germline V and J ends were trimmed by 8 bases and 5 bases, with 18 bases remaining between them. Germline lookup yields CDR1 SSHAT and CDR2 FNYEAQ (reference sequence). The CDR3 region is CASSPGSGGETQYF. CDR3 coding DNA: TGTGCCAGCTCCCCTGGGAGTGGGGGGGAGACCCAGTACTTC. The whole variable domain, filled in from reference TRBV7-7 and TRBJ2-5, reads GAGVSQSPRYKVTKRGQDVTLRCDPISSHATLYWYQQALGQGPEFLTYFNYEAQPDKSGLPSDRFSAERPEGSISTLTIQRTEQRDSAMYRCASSPGSGGETQYFGPGTRLLVL.

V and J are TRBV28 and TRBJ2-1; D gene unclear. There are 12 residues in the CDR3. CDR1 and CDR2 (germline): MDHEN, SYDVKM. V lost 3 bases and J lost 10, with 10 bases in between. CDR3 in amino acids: CASSLVQEEQFF. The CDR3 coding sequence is TGTGCCAGCAGTTTGGTCCAGGAGGAGCAGTTCTTC. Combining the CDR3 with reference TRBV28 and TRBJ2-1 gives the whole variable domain DVKVTQSSRYLVKRTGEKVFLECVQDMDHENMFWYRQDPGLGLRLIYFSYDVKMKEKGDIPEGYSVSREKKERFSLILESASTNQTSMYLCASSLVQEEQFFGPGTRLTVL.

CDR3 loop: CASRLETDQPQHF. The CDR3 DNA follows: TGTGCCAGCAGACTTGAGACAGATCAGCCCCAGCATTTT. This chain joins TRBV6-1 and TRBJ1-5, with D possibly TRBD1 on 5 matching bases. In germline, CDR1 is MNHNS, CDR2 SASEGT. The CDR3 has 13 residues. Trimming stripped 6 bases from V and 5 bases from J, with 11 bases between.

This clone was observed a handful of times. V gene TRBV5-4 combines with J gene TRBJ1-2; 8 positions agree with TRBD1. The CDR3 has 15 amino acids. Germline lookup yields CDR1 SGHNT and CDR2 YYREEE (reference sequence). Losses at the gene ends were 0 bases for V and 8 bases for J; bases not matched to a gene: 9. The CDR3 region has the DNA TGTGCCAGCAGCTTGGTAGGCAGGGGGCGACAGGGCTACACCTTC. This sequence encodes CASSLVGRGRQGYTF.

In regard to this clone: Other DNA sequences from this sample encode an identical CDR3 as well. CDR3 DNA: TGTGCCAGCAGTCTCCCGGGGACAGGGGCCTACGAGCAGTACTTC. Protein sequence: CASSLPGTGAYEQYF. J is TRBJ2-7 and V is TRBV28, with 10 nucleotides matching TRBD1. From germline, CDR1 is MDHEN and CDR2 SYDVKM. CDR3 length: 15 amino acids. J was trimmed by 2 bases and V by 5 bases; bases with no gene match: 6.

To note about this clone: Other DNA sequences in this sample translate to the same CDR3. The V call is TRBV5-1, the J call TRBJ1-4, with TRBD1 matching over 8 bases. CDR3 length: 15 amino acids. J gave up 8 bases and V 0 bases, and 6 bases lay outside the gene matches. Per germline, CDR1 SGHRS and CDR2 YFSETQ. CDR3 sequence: CASSLEGRGHEKLFF. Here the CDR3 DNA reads TGCGCCAGCAGCTTGGAGGGCAGGGGGCACGAAAAACTGTTTTTT.

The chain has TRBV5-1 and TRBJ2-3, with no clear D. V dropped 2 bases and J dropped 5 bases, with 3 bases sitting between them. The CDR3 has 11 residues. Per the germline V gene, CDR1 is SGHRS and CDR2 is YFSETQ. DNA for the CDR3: TGCGCCAGCAGCTTAAAAGATACGCAGTATTTT. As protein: CASSLKDTQYF.

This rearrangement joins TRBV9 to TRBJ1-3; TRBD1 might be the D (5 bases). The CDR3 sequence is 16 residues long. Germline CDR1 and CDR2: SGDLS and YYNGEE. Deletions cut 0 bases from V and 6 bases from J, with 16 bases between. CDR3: CASSVEPGPTANTIYF. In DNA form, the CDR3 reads TGTGCCAGCAGCGTAGAACCAGGGCCTACCGCAAACACCATATATTTT.

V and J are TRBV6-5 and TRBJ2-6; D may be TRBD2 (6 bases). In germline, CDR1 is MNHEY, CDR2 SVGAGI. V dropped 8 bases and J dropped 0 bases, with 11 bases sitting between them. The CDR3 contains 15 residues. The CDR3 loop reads CASRDGGSGANVLTF. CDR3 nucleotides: TGTGCCAGCCGGGACGGGGGCTCTGGGGCCAACGTCCTGACTTTC.

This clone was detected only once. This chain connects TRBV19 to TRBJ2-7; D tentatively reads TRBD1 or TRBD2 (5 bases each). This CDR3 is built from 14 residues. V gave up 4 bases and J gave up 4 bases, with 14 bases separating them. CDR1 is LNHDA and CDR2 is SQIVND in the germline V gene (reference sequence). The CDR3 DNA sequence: TGTGCCAGTAGTACCACCGGGACCTCGTACGAGCAGTACTTC. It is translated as CASSTTGTSYEQYF.

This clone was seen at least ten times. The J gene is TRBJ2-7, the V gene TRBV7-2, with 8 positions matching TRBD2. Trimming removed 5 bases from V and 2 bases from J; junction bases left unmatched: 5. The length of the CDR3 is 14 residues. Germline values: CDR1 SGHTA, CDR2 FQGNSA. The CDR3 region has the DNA TGTGCCAGCAGCATTAGCGGGATTCCCTACGAGCAGTACTTC. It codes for CASSISGIPYEQYF.